The next 21 T cell receptor beta chains were all read from a single sample in a study of blood T cells in healthy people across ages. Using a J-beta primer mix together with a sample-barcoded 5' primer, a second PCR was run for about 6 to 12 cycles. TCRdb analysed the 5' RACE reads with MiXCR anew, one entry per CDR3 protein. The table has about a million distinct CDR3 sequences, around 48% seen once. The sample comprised blood. Source of these receptors: a man aged 25-45 years in good health.

The chain is built from TRBV7-9 and TRBJ2-3; a possible D gene is TRBD2 (5 bases). Per germline, CDR1 SEHNR and CDR2 FQNEAQ (reference sequence). The V gene lost 3 bases and the J gene lost 6 bases, with 13 bases spanning the gap. The CDR3 has 14 amino acids. The CDR3 DNA follows: TGTGCCAGCAGCTTGGACGGGGTTGGGGATACGCAGTATTTT. Residues: CASSLDGVGDTQYF.

V usage is TRBV11-3 and J usage is TRBJ1-2, with D perhaps TRBD1 (5 bases). V lost 5 bases, J lost 0 bases, and 19 bases lay in between. This CDR3 is 17 amino acids long. Germline V CDR1 and CDR2: SGHNT, YENEEA. CDR3 DNA sequence: TGTGCCAGCAGCCCCGAGGGGTGGGGCAGGACTAACTATGGCTACACCTTC. Translation gives CASSPEGWGRTNYGYTF. Together with reference TRBV11-3 and TRBJ1-2, the CDR3 gives the full variable domain: EAGVVQSPRYKIIEKKQPVAFWCNPISGHNTLYWYLQNLGQGPELLIRYENEEAVDDSQLPKDRFSAERLKGVDSTLKIQPAELGDSAVYLCASSPEGWGRTNYGYTFGSGTRLTVV.

A note on this clonotype: One end of the junction is discordant with germline, which a read error may explain. The V gene is TRBV4-3, the J gene TRBJ2-7; possibly TRBD1 or TRBD2 for D (6 bases each). This CDR3 region has 15 residues. Germline CDR1 reads LGHNA; CDR2 reads YSLEER. This CDR3 is CASSQVRGDAYEQYF. The CDR3 region has the DNA TGCGCCAGCAGCCAAGTAAGGGGGGATGCCTATGAGCAGTACTTC.

The V call is TRBV10-3, the J call TRBJ2-3; D is ambiguous. V lost 8 bases, J lost 3 bases, and 6 bases lay in between. Germline loops: CDR1 ENHRY, CDR2 SYGVKD. CDR3 length: 11 amino acids. This CDR3 reads CAIARTDTQYF. The CDR3 nucleotides are TGTGCCATCGCGAGGACAGATACGCAGTATTTT.

This clonotype appeared once. This rearrangement joins TRBV20-1 to TRBJ2-3; 11 positions agree with TRBD2. With V trimmed by 0 bases and J by 4 bases, 3 bases remained unmatched. CDR3 length: 15 amino acids. The germline V gene encodes CDR1 DFQATT and CDR2 SNEGSKA (reference sequence). The CDR3 bases are TGCAGTGCTAGAGATAGCGGGGGGGCACCAGATACGCAGTATTTT. This gives the protein CSARDSGGAPDTQYF.

This clonotype was seen more than once but under ten times. CDR3 bases: TGTGCCAGCATCCCCTTGGGCGCAGATACGCAGTATTTT. Translation: CASIPLGADTQYF. The chain has TRBV7-8 and TRBJ2-3; no clear D gene. V was trimmed by 7 bases and J by 4 bases, leaving 12 bases between them. The CDR3 is made up of 13 amino acids. Germline CDR1 and CDR2: SGHVS and FQNEAQ.

In this sample, this clonotype turned up a few times. This chain links TRBV7-9 with TRBJ1-1; D not resolved. From germline, CDR1 is SEHNR and CDR2 FQNEAQ (reference sequence). This CDR3 has 12 amino acids. Trimming pared 4 bases from V and 3 bases from J, leaving 6 bases between. CDR3 DNA: TGTGCCAGCAGCTCTTCCGACACTGAAGCTTTCTTT. Protein: CASSSSDTEAFF.

The rearrangement uses TRBV6-5 and TRBJ1-4; D is unclear. Germline V CDR1 and CDR2: MNHEY, SVGAGI. The V end lost 4 bases, the J end lost 2 bases, and 8 bases lay between the germline ends. This CDR3 spans 14 amino acids. In DNA form, the CDR3 reads TGTGCCAGCAGTTCCTACGATACTAATGAAAAACTGTTTTTT. Translation gives CASSSYDTNEKLFF.

On this clonotype: A junction boundary mismatches the germline segment, possibly from a read error. The V gene is TRBV5-1, the J gene TRBJ1-5; 7 bases agree with TRBD1. Germline assignment: CDR1 SGHRS and CDR2 YFSETQ. CDR3 length: 14 amino acids. CDR3 sequence reads: CASSPGTENQPQHF. In DNA form, the CDR3 reads TGTGCCAGCAGTCCGGGGACAGAGAATCAGCCCCAGCATTTT.

The chain has TRBV4-2 and TRBJ2-5, with D perhaps matching TRBD1 (5 bases). There are 17 residues in the CDR3. With 4 bases removed from V and 1 base from J, the gap between germline ends came to 19 bases. Germline lookup yields CDR1 LGHNA and CDR2 YNFKEQ. The CDR3 region is CASSPQGAYLVQETQYF. The CDR3, as DNA: TGTGCCAGCAGCCCCCAAGGGGCGTACCTAGTCCAAGAGACCCAGTACTTC.

The chain couples TRBV20-1 to TRBJ1-5; possibly TRBD1 for D (6 bases). Germline V gives CDR1 DFQATT, CDR2 SNEGSKA (reference sequence). CDR3 length: 15 residues. V lost 1 base and J 4 bases, leaving 14 bases between the germline ends. CDR3 sequence reads: CSARGVQGRNQPQHF. The DNA of the CDR3 is TGCAGTGCTAGAGGGGTGCAGGGGAGGAATCAGCCCCAGCATTTT.

This clonotype occurred a few times. This rearrangement joins TRBV20-1 to TRBJ2-1; D ambiguous. The CDR3 is 15 residues long. CDR1 is DFQATT, CDR2 SNEGSKA, per germline (reference sequence). V lost 0 bases and J 9 bases, leaving 18 bases between the germline ends. CDR3 bases: TGCAGTGCTAGAGATTTCCGGAAGTCCGTTGGTGAGCAGTTCTTC. Translating gives CSARDFRKSVGEQFF.

The chain joins TRBV6-5 to TRBJ1-6, with a weak D call TRBD1 (6 bases). In germline, CDR1 is MNHEY, CDR2 SVGAGI. The CDR3 has 15 amino acids. Trimming left V 0 bases short and J 10 bases short, with 13 bases between. CDR3 sequence: CASSYSNRANSPLHF. The CDR3 DNA is TGTGCCAGCAGTTACTCTAACAGGGCTAACTCACCCCTCCACTTT.

The CDR3, as DNA: TGTGCCATCAGTGAGCCCAGCGTGAGCACAGATACGCAGTATTTT. Amino acid sequence: CAISEPSVSTDTQYF. The chain carries TRBV10-3 and TRBJ2-3; D ambiguous. V shed 2 bases and J shed 0 bases, with 9 bases lying between them. CDR1 is ENHRY and CDR2 is SYGVKD in the germline V gene. The CDR3 consists of 15 residues.

The J gene is TRBJ2-5, the V gene TRBV6-2 or TRBV6-3; D may be TRBD1 or TRBD2 (5 bases each). The CDR3 loop spans 15 amino acids. V lost 6 bases and J lost 6, with 20 bases in between. The germline V gene has CDR1 MNHEY and CDR2 SVGEGT. DNA for the CDR3: TGTGCCAGCAGGACCCAGGGCGCCGGGACGAAGACCCAGTACTTC. This encodes CASRTQGAGTKTQYF.

This clonotype was observed a few times. V gene TRBV28 combines with J gene TRBJ2-4, with D unclear. Germline-derived CDR1 and CDR2 are MDHEN and SYDVKM. The V and J ends lost 4 bases and 1 base respectively, with 11 bases between them. The CDR3 extends over 15 amino acids. The CDR3 DNA reads as TGTGCCAGCAGTTCCCTCGGTCTCGCCAAAAACATTCAGTACTTC. It translates to CASSSLGLAKNIQYF.

The V and J genes are TRBV28 and TRBJ1-4; 7 bases map to TRBD1. Trimming cost V 1 base and J 4 bases; bases outside gene matches: 6. From germline, CDR1 is MDHEN and CDR2 SYDVKM. This CDR3 has 16 residues. The CDR3 region has the DNA TGTGCCAGCAGTTTATCGACAGGGAGCGTTAATGAAAAACTGTTTTTT. As protein: CASSLSTGSVNEKLFF.

This clonotype showed up just a few times. The V and J genes are TRBV5-1 and TRBJ2-1; 13 nucleotides line up with TRBD2. The germline V gene encodes CDR1 SGHRS and CDR2 YFSETQ. CDR3 length equals 17 residues. V trimming: 1 base; J trimming: 1 base; junction bases outside the gene matches: 2. The CDR3 DNA reads as TGCGCCAGCAGCTTGAGGACTAGCGGGGGTTCCTACAATGAGCAGTTCTTC. Its protein is CASSLRTSGGSYNEQFF.

CDR3 in DNA: TGTGCCAGCATCCCACTCGGGGGAGGGACAGATACGCAGTATTTT. Amino acids: CASIPLGGGTDTQYF. The V call is TRBV6-2 or TRBV6-3, the J call TRBJ2-3, with 7 bases identical to TRBD2. The CDR3 length is 15 residues. The V gene end was trimmed by 7 bases and the J gene end by 3 bases; junction bases not matched to a gene: 10. CDR1 and CDR2 (germline): MNHEY, SVGEGT.

V and J are TRBV20-1 and TRBJ1-2; TRBD1 agrees at 10 bases. Germline V gene sequence: CDR1 DFQATT, CDR2 SNEGSKA (reference sequence). Germline trimming cut 5 bases from V and 2 bases from J; bases unmatched to any gene: 11. This CDR3 is 16 amino acids long. The CDR3 region is CSAGDRGRGSNYGYTF. The CDR3 region has the DNA TGCAGTGCTGGCGACAGGGGGCGCGGATCCAACTATGGCTACACCTTC.

The J gene is TRBJ2-7, the V gene TRBV10-3, with TRBD2 as a possible D gene (6 bases). Trimming took 8 bases from V and 1 from J, leaving 18 bases between them. CDR1 ENHRY and CDR2 SYGVKD come from the germline V gene. There are 15 residues in the CDR3. The CDR3 DNA is TGTGCCATCGGGGGGACGTCTCATGAGTCCTACGAGCAGTACTTC. It is translated as CAIGGTSHESYEQYF.